Below, 11 T cell receptor beta chains from the same sample are listed, as sequenced in a study of beta chain features in type 1 diabetes. Study-level points and caveats: When Type 1 diabetes patients were examined, their TCRB CDR3s proved moderately but significantly shorter in all four CD4+ subsets.

Since all of the isolated RNA was reverse transcribed, expressed TCRB transcripts were what got sequenced. Assay: immunoSEQ multiplex PCR; the TCRdb copy retains only in-frame clones and omits some. Altogether around 710,000 clones are present, around 12% being singletons, with the ten largest covering about 0.11%. The antigens these receptors bind are not known. Input material: naive CD4+ T cells from blood. The receptor set was obtained from a man younger than 40 with type 1 diabetes.

The chain is built from TRBV23-1 and TRBJ1-5; the D gene is possibly TRBD1 (6 bases). TRBV23-1 counts as an open reading frame of uncertain function. The CDR3 extends over 15 amino acids. Trimming removed 6 bases at V and 1 base at J, with 13 bases between. The CDR3 loop reads CASRMGTRSNQPQHF. The CDR3 bases are TGCGCCAGCAGAATGGGGACACGGAGCAATCAGCCCCAGCATTTT.

This clone was counted between two and nine times. The J gene is TRBJ1-6, the V gene TRBV9; D not resolved. Germline loops: CDR1 SGDLS, CDR2 YYNGEE. Trimming removed 0 bases from V and 5 bases from J, with 12 bases in between. CDR3 length equals 16 residues. This CDR3 is CASSVATAGNNSPLHF. The CDR3 coding sequence is TGTGCCAGCAGCGTAGCTACGGCGGGGAATAATTCACCCCTCCACTTT.

This clone was seen more than once but under ten times. The chain carries TRBV2 and TRBJ1-2, with unresolved D. CDR1 is SNHLY and CDR2 is FYNNEI in the germline V gene. The CDR3 has 15 residues. Deletions cut 4 bases from V and 0 bases from J, with 12 bases between. CDR3 loop: CASSVSLASNYGYTF. The CDR3 nucleotides are TGTGCCAGCAGTGTGAGTCTCGCCTCTAACTATGGCTACACCTTC.

V is TRBV13 and J is TRBJ1-2; D possibly corresponds to TRBD1 (5 bases). CDR1 and CDR2 from the germline V gene are PRHDT and FYEKMQ (reference sequence). Trimming removed 0 bases from V and 3 bases from J, with 5 bases in between. The CDR3 is 13 amino acids. The CDR3 DNA is TGTGCCAGCAGCTTAGGGACAGACTATGGCTACACCTTC. Its translation: CASSLGTDYGYTF.

This clone has a handful of counts. The chain couples TRBV5-1 to TRBJ1-1; D uncertain. The CDR3 covers 13 residues. From germline, CDR1 is SGHRS and CDR2 YFSETQ. V was cut by 4 bases and J by 10 bases, with 17 bases left in between. The CDR3 protein is CASSLGEEGLAFF. CDR3 nucleotide sequence: TGCGCCAGCAGCCTCGGAGAGGAGGGCTTAGCTTTCTTT.

This clone turned up a few times. The V call is TRBV6-1, the J call TRBJ2-3; 11 positions match TRBD2. V trimming: 8 bases; J trimming: 4 bases; junction bases outside the gene matches: 5. Germline lookup yields CDR1 MNHNS and CDR2 SASEGT. There are 14 residues in the CDR3. This CDR3 reads CASYPGLAADTQYF. DNA of the CDR3: TGTGCCAGCTATCCGGGACTAGCGGCAGATACGCAGTATTTT.

This clone was seen a few times. This rearrangement joins TRBV4-2 to TRBJ2-2; 11 nucleotides align to TRBD2. The CDR3 runs 21 residues. Trimming cost V 1 base and J 2 bases; bases outside gene matches: 15. The germline CDR1 and CDR2 sequences are LGHNA and YNFKEQ. CDR3: CASSQGLDGAGLAVNTGELFF. As DNA, the CDR3 is TGTGCCAGCAGCCAAGGACTTGATGGTGCGGGACTAGCGGTAAACACCGGGGAGCTGTTTTTT.

The rearrangement joins TRBV11-2 to TRBJ1-4; D is possibly TRBD1 (5 bases). Germline-derived CDR1 and CDR2 are SGHAT and FQNNGV. The CDR3 contains 15 residues. Trimming removed 4 bases at V and 8 bases at J, with 17 bases between. The CDR3 nucleotides read TGTGCCAGCAGCTCGGGAGTCACACAGGTGGAAAAACTGTTTTTT. This codes for CASSSGVTQVEKLFF. Full variable domain (rest looked up from reference TRBV11-2 and TRBJ1-4): EAGVAQSPRYKIIEKRQSVAFWCNPISGHATLYWYQQILGQGPKLLIQFQNNGVVDDSQLPKDRFSAERLKGVDSTLKIQPAKLEDSAVYLCASSSGVTQVEKLFFGSGTQLSVL.

The J gene is TRBJ1-2, the V gene TRBV2; D is uncertain. The CDR3 is 13 amino acids. V was clipped by 5 bases and J by 0 bases, with 7 bases between them. Germline V gene sequence: CDR1 SNHLY, CDR2 FYNNEI. The CDR3 DNA sequence: TGTGCCAGCAGTACAGAAACTAACTATGGCTACACCTTC. This sequence encodes CASSTETNYGYTF.

The V call is TRBV6-5, the J call TRBJ2-1; 8 positions agree with TRBD2. Germline V lookup: CDR1 MNHEY, CDR2 SVGAGI. The CDR3 consists of 14 residues. V lost 2 bases to trimming and J lost 7 bases; unmatched junction nucleotides: 4. The CDR3 bases are TGTGCCAGCAGTTACGGAGGGACTAGTAATGAGCAGTTCTTC. Its protein is CASSYGGTSNEQFF.

This clone was seen only a few times. The genes are TRBV5-6 and TRBJ2-7; a weak D match, TRBD1 (6 bases). V dropped 3 bases and J dropped 1 base, with 17 bases sitting between them. The CDR3 runs to 16 residues. Germline loops: CDR1 SGHDT, CDR2 YYEEEE. CDR3 coding DNA: TGTGCCAGCAGCTCCCTGGGGGCTAGAGATTCCTACGAGCAGTACTTC. Translation gives CASSSLGARDSYEQYF.